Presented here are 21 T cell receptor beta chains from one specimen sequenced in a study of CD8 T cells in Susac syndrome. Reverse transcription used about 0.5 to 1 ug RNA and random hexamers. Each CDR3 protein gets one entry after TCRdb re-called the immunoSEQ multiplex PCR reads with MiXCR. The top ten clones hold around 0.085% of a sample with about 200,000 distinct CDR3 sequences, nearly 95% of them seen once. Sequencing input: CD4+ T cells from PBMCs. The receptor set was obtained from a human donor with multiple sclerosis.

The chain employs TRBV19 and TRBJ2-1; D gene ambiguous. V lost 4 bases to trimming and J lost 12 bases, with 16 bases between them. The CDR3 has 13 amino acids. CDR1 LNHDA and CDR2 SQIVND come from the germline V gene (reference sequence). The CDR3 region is CASSTSRERRQFF. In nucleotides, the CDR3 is TGTGCCAGTAGTACCTCACGAGAACGAAGGCAGTTCTTC.

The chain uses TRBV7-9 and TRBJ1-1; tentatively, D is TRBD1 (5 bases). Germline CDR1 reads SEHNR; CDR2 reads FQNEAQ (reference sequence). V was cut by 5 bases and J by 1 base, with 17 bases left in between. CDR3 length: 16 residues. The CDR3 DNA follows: TGTGCCAGCAGCATTTTGGACACTCGATCGAACACTGAAGCTTTCTTT. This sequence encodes CASSILDTRSNTEAFF.

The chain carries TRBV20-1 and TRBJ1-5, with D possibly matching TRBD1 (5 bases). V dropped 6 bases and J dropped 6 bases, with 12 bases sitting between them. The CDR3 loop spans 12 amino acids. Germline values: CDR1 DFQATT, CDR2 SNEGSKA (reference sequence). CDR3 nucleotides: TGCAGTGCCCAATCGGGGGGTCAGCCCCAGCATTTT. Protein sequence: CSAQSGGQPQHF.

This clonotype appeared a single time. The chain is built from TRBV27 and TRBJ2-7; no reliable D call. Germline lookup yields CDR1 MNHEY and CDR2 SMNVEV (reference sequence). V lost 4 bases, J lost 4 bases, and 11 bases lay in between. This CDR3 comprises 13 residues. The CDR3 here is CASSSIVQYEQYF. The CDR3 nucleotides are TGTGCCAGCAGTTCCATAGTCCAGTACGAGCAGTACTTC.

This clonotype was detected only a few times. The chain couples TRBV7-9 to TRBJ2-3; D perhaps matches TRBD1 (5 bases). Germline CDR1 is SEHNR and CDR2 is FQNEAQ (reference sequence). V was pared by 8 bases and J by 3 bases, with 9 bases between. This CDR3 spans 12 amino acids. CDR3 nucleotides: TGTGCCAGCGGCAGGGATACAGATACGCAGTATTTT. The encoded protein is CASGRDTDTQYF.

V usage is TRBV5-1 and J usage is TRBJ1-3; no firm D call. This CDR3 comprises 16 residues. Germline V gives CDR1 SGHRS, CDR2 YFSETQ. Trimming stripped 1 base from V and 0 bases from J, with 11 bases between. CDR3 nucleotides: TGCGCCAGCAGCTTGTCGGCGGTCCCCTCTGGAAACACCATATATTTT. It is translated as CASSLSAVPSGNTIYF.

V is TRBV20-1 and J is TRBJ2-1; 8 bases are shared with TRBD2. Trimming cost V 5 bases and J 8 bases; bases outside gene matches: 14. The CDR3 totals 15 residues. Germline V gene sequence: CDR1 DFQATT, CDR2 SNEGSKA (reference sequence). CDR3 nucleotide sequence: TGCAGTGCTGGGAAAGCGGGAGTAGTGTTTGATGAGCAGTTCTTC. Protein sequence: CSAGKAGVVFDEQFF.

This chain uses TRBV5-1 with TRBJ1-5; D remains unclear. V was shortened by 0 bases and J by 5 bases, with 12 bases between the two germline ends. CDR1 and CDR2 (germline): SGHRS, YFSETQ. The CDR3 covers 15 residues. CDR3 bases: TGCGCCAGCAGCTTGGAGGGTTCGCGAGATCAGCCCCAGCATTTT. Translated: CASSLEGSRDQPQHF.

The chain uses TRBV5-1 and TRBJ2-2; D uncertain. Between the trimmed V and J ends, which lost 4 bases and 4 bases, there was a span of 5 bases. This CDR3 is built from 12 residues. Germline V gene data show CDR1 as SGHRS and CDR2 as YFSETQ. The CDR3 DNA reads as TGCGCCAGCAGCCGTGGCACCGGGGAGCTGTTTTTT. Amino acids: CASSRGTGELFF.

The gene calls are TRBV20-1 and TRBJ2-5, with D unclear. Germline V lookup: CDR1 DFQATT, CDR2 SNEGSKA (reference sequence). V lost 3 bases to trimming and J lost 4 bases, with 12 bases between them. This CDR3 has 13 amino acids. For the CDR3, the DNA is TGCAGTGCTAGGTTTTTGGGTTCAGAGACCCAGTACTTC. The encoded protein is CSARFLGSETQYF.

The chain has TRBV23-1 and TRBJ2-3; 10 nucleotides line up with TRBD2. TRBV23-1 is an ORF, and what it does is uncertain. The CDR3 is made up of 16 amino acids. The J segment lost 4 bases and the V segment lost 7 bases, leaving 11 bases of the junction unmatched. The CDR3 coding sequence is TGCGCCAGCAAACCACGGACGCTAGCGGGAGCAGATACGCAGTATTTT. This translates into CASKPRTLAGADTQYF.

The CDR3 spells CASSQRGLAGVNEQFF. The DNA for the CDR3 is TGTGCCAGCAGCCAGCGGGGGCTAGCGGGAGTGAATGAGCAGTTCTTC. The chain has TRBV3-1 and TRBJ2-1, with 10 nucleotides matching TRBD2. The CDR3 has 16 residues. Per the germline V gene, CDR1 is LGHDT and CDR2 is YNNKEL (reference sequence). The trim removed 3 bases at V and 7 bases at J, leaving 9 bases unmatched.

This CDR3 is CSAPDRGTGNTIYF. As DNA, the CDR3 is TGCAGTGCTCCGGACAGGGGAACTGGAAACACCATATATTTT. The chain joins TRBV20-1 to TRBJ1-3; 9 bases line up with TRBD1. With V trimmed by 5 bases and J by 2 bases, 4 bases remained unmatched. Germline V lookup: CDR1 DFQATT, CDR2 SNEGSKA (reference sequence). The CDR3 contains 14 residues.

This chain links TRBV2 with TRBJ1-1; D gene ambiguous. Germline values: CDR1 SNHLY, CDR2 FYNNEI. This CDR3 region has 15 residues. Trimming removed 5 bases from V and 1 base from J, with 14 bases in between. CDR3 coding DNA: TGTGCCAGCAGTCAGGCGCGTAGAGGGAACACTGAAGCTTTCTTT. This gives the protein CASSQARRGNTEAFF.

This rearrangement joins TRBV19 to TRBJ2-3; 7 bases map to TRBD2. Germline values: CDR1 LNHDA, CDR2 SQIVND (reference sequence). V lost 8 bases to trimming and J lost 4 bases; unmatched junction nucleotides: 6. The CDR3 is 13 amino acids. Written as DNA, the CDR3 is TGTGCCAGTTCGAGCGGGAACCCAGATACGCAGTATTTT. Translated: CASSSGNPDTQYF. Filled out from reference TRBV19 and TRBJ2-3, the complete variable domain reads DGGITQSPKYLFRKEGQNVTLSCEQNLNHDAMYWYRQDPGQGLRLIYYSQIVNDFQKGDIAEGYSVSREKKESFPLTVTSAQKNPTAFYLCASSSGNPDTQYFGPGTRLTVL.

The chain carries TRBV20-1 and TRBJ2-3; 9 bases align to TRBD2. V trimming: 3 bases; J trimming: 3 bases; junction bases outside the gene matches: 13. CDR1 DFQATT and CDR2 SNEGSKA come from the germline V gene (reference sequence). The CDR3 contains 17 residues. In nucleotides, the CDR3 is TGCAGTGCTAGGGCCCCGGGCGGGGGGGCTTGGACAGATACGCAGTATTTT. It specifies CSARAPGGGAWTDTQYF.

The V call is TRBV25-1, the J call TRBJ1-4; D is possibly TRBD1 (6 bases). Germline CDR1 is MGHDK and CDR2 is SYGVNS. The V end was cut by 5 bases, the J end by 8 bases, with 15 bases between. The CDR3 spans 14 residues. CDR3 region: CASSPRGGREKLFF. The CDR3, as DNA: TGTGCCAGCAGTCCCCGGGGGGGGCGGGAAAAACTGTTTTTT.

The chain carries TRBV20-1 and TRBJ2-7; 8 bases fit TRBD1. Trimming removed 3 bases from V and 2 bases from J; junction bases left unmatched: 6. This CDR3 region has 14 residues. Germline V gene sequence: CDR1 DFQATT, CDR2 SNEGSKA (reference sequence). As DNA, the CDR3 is TGCAGTGCTAGCTGGACAGGGAGGCCCTACGAGCAGTACTTC. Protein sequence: CSASWTGRPYEQYF.

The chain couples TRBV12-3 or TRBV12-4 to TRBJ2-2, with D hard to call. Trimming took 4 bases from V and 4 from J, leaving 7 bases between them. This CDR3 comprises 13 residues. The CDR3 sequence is CASSSGSTGELFF. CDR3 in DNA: TGTGCCAGCAGTTCCGGTTCCACCGGGGAGCTGTTTTTT.

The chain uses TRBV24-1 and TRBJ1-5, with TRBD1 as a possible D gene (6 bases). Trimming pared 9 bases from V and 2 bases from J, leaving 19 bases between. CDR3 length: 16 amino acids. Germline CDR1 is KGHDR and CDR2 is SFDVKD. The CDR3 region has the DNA TGTGCCACCGGAAAAGCAGGGGAAGGAGGCAATCAGCCCCAGCATTTT. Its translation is CATGKAGEGGNQPQHF.

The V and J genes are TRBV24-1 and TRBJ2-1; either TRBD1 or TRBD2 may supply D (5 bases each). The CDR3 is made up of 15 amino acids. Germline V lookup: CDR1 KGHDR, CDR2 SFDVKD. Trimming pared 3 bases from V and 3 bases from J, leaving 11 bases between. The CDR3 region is CATSDNGANYNEQFF. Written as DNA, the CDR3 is TGTGCCACCAGTGATAACGGGGCCAACTACAATGAGCAGTTCTTC.